Sequencing of this T cell receptor beta chain was carried out in a study of blood T cell repertoires in COVID-19. In the study overall: The analysed material was cDNA or gDNA that came from T cells, B-cell-depleted T cells, or PBMCs.

Germline V gene lookup returns CDR1 LNHDA and CDR2 SQIVND (reference sequence). The CDR3 loop spans 15 amino acids. As handled by the study authors: How many nucleated cells were present was estimated from reference gene primer amplification. Using immunoSEQ multiplex PCR, the repertoire was profiled, and TCRdb retains in-frame clones only, with some absent. That table furnishes V, J and clone size, whereas the DNA furnished D and trimming. The sample contains 150,000 to 200,000 clones, more than 80% of which appear only once. Remarks on this clone: The junction differs from germline at one of its ends, possibly a read error.

Sequenced material: PBMCs or T cells enriched from blood (not recorded which). This clonotype was sampled from a woman between 18 and 29 years old who had recovered from COVID-19. This rearrangement joins TRBV19 to TRBJ2-3; 12 bases agree with TRBD2. The CDR3 protein is CASSLETSGGSSQYF. The CDR3 DNA follows: TGTGCCAGTAGTCTAGAGACTAGCGGGGGAAGCTCGCAGTATTTT.